This TCR beta chain stems from a study of CD8 T cells in Susac syndrome. Trimming removed 6 bases at V and 5 bases at J, with 13 bases between. This CDR3 has 13 residues. Germline values: CDR1 KGHSH, CDR2 LQKENI. Healthy donors constituted the control group, matched for age and sex. cDNA came from approximately 0.5 to 1 ug RNA primed by random hexamers. Using its own MiXCR run on the immunoSEQ multiplex PCR reads, TCRdb lists one record per CDR3 protein. The sample lists about 200,000 distinct CDR3 sequences; 85% to 95% were seen once. Specimen: CD4+ T cells from PBMCs. The gene calls are TRBV18 and TRBJ1-2; no clear D gene. The clonotype was recovered from a human donor in good health. The CDR3 spells CASSAAVKYGYTF. The CDR3 coding sequence is TGTGCCAGCTCGGCGGCCGTCAAGTATGGCTACACCTTC.